This passage covers 2 T cell receptor beta chains from one sample sequenced in a study of regulatory T cells in long-lasting Graves disease. According to the study, TCR beta libraries were built with iRepertoire HTBI primers and CDR3-region Arm-PCR. TCRdb analysed the multiplex PCR reads with MiXCR anew, one entry per CDR3 protein. The sample lists more than 300,000 distinct CDR3 sequences; 10% to 15% were seen once. The time point denotes: newly diagnosed GD, antithyroid drugs for less than 3 months. Making the TCR library involved RNA that had been extracted from PBMCs. These records were also assigned to another study, of T cells in Graves' hyperthyroidism and ophthalmopathy.

The specimen comprised peripheral blood mononuclear cells (PBMCs), sampled at new diagnosis, from a patient treated with antithyroid drugs. The receptor set was obtained from a woman aged 18-30 years with Graves disease.

This clonotype occurred a few times. This chain joins TRBV29-1 and TRBJ2-1, with a weak D call TRBD2 (5 bases). The CDR3 is 14 amino acids. Trimming left V 8 bases short and J 0 bases short, with 14 bases between. Germline V gene data show CDR1 as SQVTM and CDR2 as ANQGSEA. CDR3 coding DNA: TGCAGCTCAACGGGGTCTAGCTCCTACAATGAGCAGTTCTTC. Amino acids: CSSTGSSSYNEQFF.

This clonotype was found many times. The chain has TRBV30 and TRBJ1-2; no clear D. The CDR3 length is 14 residues. Trimming left V 7 bases short and J 6 bases short, with 21 bases between. Germline assignment: CDR1 GTSNPN and CDR2 SVGIG (reference sequence). CDR3 residues: CASENSIPKDGYTF. For the CDR3, the DNA is TGTGCCTCGGAAAACAGTATCCCCAAGGATGGCTACACCTTC.